These 28 T cell receptor beta chains share one sample of origin, sequenced in a study of blood T cell repertoires in COVID-19 (dated by TCRdb to 2020 to 2022). To prepare the library, the immunoSEQ multiplex PCR assay was applied. What TCRdb holds here is the immuneACCESS table cut down to in-frame rearrangements. Part of the clones is not present; checked against another copy, under half of the missing clones reflect an unresolved V gene, and the others are unexplained. The sample table lists tens of thousands of clones, around 90% of them with a count of one. Clones ranked in the top ten supply more than 4.5% of the sample. Specimen: peripheral blood. The receptor source for this set is a man aged 55 to 70 with COVID-19, enrolled during active disease.

The chain recombines TRBV5-1 with TRBJ2-2; TRBD2 agrees at 11 bases. The J segment lost 6 bases and the V segment lost 0 bases, leaving 4 bases of the junction unmatched. The CDR3 length is 16 residues. The germline CDR1 and CDR2 sequences are SGHRS and YFSETQ. The CDR3 is CASSLVTSGSPGELFF. The CDR3 DNA follows: TGCGCCAGCAGCTTGGTTACTAGCGGGAGCCCCGGGGAGCTGTTTTTT.

This chain uses TRBV12-5 with TRBJ2-1, with 7 bases that match TRBD2. CDR3 length: 15 amino acids. The germline gives CDR1 LGHNT, CDR2 FRNRAP. Trimming took 9 bases from V and 8 from J; bases not matched to a gene: 16. The CDR3 DNA reads as TGTGCTAGCTTACCACCCCGACTAGCTAGGGATGAGCAGTTCTTC. As protein: CASLPPRLARDEQFF.

The rearrangement joins TRBV29-1 to TRBJ1-1, with D possibly being TRBD1 (5 bases). The CDR3 is 14 amino acids. Germline loops: CDR1 SQVTM, CDR2 ANQGSEA. Trimming left V 1 base short and J 4 bases short, with 13 bases between. This CDR3 is CSVEGGGGLTEAFF. The DNA for the CDR3 is TGCAGCGTTGAAGGGGGGGGAGGGCTCACTGAAGCTTTCTTT.

The CDR3 sequence is CATSSGGSSRNTEAFF. CDR3 nucleotides: TGTGCCACCAGCAGCGGGGGGTCTTCAAGGAACACTGAAGCTTTCTTT. The V call is TRBV15, the J call TRBJ1-1, with D maybe TRBD1 (5 bases). V was cut by 3 bases and J by 1 base, with 15 bases left in between. The CDR3 runs 16 residues. The germline gives CDR1 LNHNV, CDR2 YYDKDF (reference sequence).

V is TRBV19 and J is TRBJ2-1, with TRBD2 matching over 8 bases. CDR1 is LNHDA, CDR2 SQIVND, per germline (reference sequence). V was clipped by 7 bases and J by 1 base; unmatched bases: 9. The CDR3 spans 16 residues. Here the CDR3 reads CASTSQAGVSYNEQFF. The CDR3 nucleotides are TGTGCCAGTACCTCTCAAGCGGGAGTATCCTACAATGAGCAGTTCTTC.

The chain employs TRBV6-5 and TRBJ2-5, with 8 bases fitting TRBD2. The CDR3 sequence is 14 residues long. V was pared by 7 bases and J by 1 base, with 5 bases of the junction left unmatched. Germline V gene lookup returns CDR1 MNHEY and CDR2 SVGAGI. The DNA for the CDR3 is TGTGCCAGCAATCAACTAGCGGCCCAAGAGACCCAGTACTTC. Protein sequence: CASNQLAAQETQYF.

In this sample, this clone turned up a few times. The chain joins TRBV29-1 to TRBJ1-1, with D uncertain. Per the germline V gene, CDR1 is SQVTM and CDR2 is ANQGSEA. The CDR3 covers 11 residues. V was shortened by 7 bases and J by 1 base, with 7 bases between the two germline ends. The CDR3 DNA follows: TGCAGCGCCCTAAGGAACACTGAAGCTTTCTTT. This encodes CSALRNTEAFF.

This chain joins TRBV6-5 and TRBJ1-1; 8 bases align to TRBD1. Germline V lookup: CDR1 MNHEY, CDR2 SVGAGI. Unmatched junction bases numbered 11, after V lost 7 bases and J lost 4 bases. The CDR3 length is 15 residues. Here the CDR3 reads CASNTFRGQGTEAFF. The CDR3 DNA is TGTGCCAGCAACACTTTCAGGGGGCAAGGCACTGAAGCTTTCTTT.

This chain uses TRBV11-2 with TRBJ2-5; 7 positions match TRBD2. CDR3 length: 17 amino acids. J was trimmed by 0 bases and V by 1 base; bases with no gene match: 8. In germline, CDR1 is SGHAT, CDR2 FQNNGV. The CDR3 sequence: CASSLGLADGYQETQYF. The CDR3 DNA is TGTGCCAGCAGCTTAGGCCTAGCGGACGGGTACCAAGAGACCCAGTACTTC.

The rearrangement uses TRBV4-2 and TRBJ1-1, with TRBD1 as a possible D gene (6 bases). The CDR3 length is 14 residues. CDR1 is LGHNA, CDR2 YNFKEQ, per germline. V was clipped by 4 bases and J by 3 bases, with 12 bases between them. CDR3 residues: CASSLQGGDTEAFF. The CDR3 DNA reads as TGTGCCAGCAGCCTACAGGGAGGGGACACTGAAGCTTTCTTT.

The V call is TRBV30, the J call TRBJ1-6; 11 bases are a match to TRBD1. Germline V CDR1 and CDR2: GTSNPN, SVGIG (reference sequence). The V gene end was trimmed by 0 bases and the J gene end by 9 bases; junction bases not matched to a gene: 4. CDR3 length: 15 residues. The CDR3 nucleotides read TGTGCCTGGAGTGTACGCGGGACAGGGGGTTCACCCCTCCACTTT. Translation gives CAWSVRGTGGSPLHF. Full variable domain (missing parts from reference TRBV30 and TRBJ1-6): SQTIHQWPATLVQPVGSPLSLECTVEGTSNPNLYWYRQAAGRGLQLLFYSVGIGQISSEVPQNLSASRPQDRQFILSSKKLLLSDSGFYLCAWSVRGTGGSPLHFGNGTRLTVT.

The chain joins TRBV3-1 (or the pseudogene TRBV3-2) to TRBJ1-2; possible D gene TRBD1, 5 bases. Germline V gene data show CDR1 as LGHDT and CDR2 as YNNKEL (reference sequence). CDR3 length: 14 residues. The V end was cut by 0 bases, the J end by 4 bases, with 9 bases between. CDR3 region: CASSQDQGGYGYTF. In DNA, the CDR3 is TGTGCCAGCAGCCAAGATCAGGGCGGCTATGGCTACACCTTC.

This chain joins TRBV28 and TRBJ2-1; D possibly corresponds to TRBD1 (5 bases). From germline, CDR1 is MDHEN and CDR2 SYDVKM. This CDR3 region has 15 residues. Trimming left V 5 bases short and J 5 bases short, with 16 bases between. CDR3 loop: CASSPLGRFDNEQFF. For the CDR3, the DNA is TGTGCCAGCAGTCCCCTGGGGCGTTTTGACAATGAGCAGTTCTTC.

The chain employs TRBV3-1 (or the pseudogene TRBV3-2) and TRBJ1-1; TRBD1 matches at 12 bases. The CDR3 is 15 amino acids. Germline CDR1 is LGHDT and CDR2 is YNNKEL (reference sequence). V lost 6 bases and J lost 6; bases outside the gene matches: 8. CDR3 loop: CASRNTGTGGSEAFF. CDR3 DNA: TGTGCCAGCAGAAACACCGGGACAGGGGGCTCTGAAGCTTTCTTT.

V is TRBV19 and J is TRBJ1-2, with D possibly being TRBD1 (6 bases). Germline V gives CDR1 LNHDA, CDR2 SQIVND (reference sequence). The V end was cut by 6 bases, the J end by 0 bases, with 14 bases between. The CDR3 length is 15 residues. The CDR3 DNA follows: TGTGCCAGTAGCCTGCGACAGGAGACTAACTATGGCTACACCTTC. The encoded protein is CASSLRQETNYGYTF.

V is TRBV3-1 (or the pseudogene TRBV3-2) and J is TRBJ1-1; D gene unclear. CDR1 and CDR2 from the germline V gene are LGHDT and YNNKEL (reference sequence). The CDR3 has 13 residues. Trimming cost V 2 bases and J 11 bases, with 15 bases left between them. The CDR3: CASSQLVGGRAFF. Written as DNA, the CDR3 is TGTGCCAGCAGCCAATTAGTGGGAGGTCGGGCTTTCTTT.

This clone was found a few times. The V gene is TRBV28, the J gene TRBJ1-4, with TRBD1 matching over 7 bases. With V trimmed by 6 bases and J by 8 bases, 6 bases remained unmatched. The CDR3 is made up of 13 amino acids. CDR1 is MDHEN, CDR2 SYDVKM, per germline. The CDR3 sequence: CASRAGQEEKLFF. The CDR3 nucleotides are TGTGCCAGCAGAGCCGGACAGGAAGAAAAACTGTTTTTT.

This clone was detected only once. This sequence joins TRBV5-1 and TRBJ2-1; 9 positions agree with TRBD1. CDR3 length: 15 amino acids. With V trimmed by 2 bases and J by 8 bases, 8 bases remained unmatched. In germline, CDR1 is SGHRS, CDR2 YFSETQ. The CDR3 region is CASSFRDRVMDEQFF. The CDR3 DNA is TGCGCCAGCAGCTTCCGGGACAGGGTAATGGATGAGCAGTTCTTC.

The chain is built from TRBV18 and TRBJ1-6, with D possibly being TRBD1 (6 bases). CDR3 size: 17 residues. With 6 bases removed from V and 0 bases from J, the gap between germline ends came to 15 bases. From germline, CDR1 is KGHSH and CDR2 LQKENI. CDR3: CASSPTGPSSYNSPLHF. CDR3 bases: TGTGCCAGCTCCCCGACAGGCCCTAGCTCCTATAATTCACCCCTCCACTTT. Variable domain in full (rest from reference TRBV18 and TRBJ1-6): NAGVMQNPRHLVRRRGQEARLRCSPMKGHSHVYWYRQLPEEGLKFMVYLQKENIIDESGMPKERFSAEFPKEGPSILRIQQVVRGDSAAYFCASSPTGPSSYNSPLHFGNGTRLTVT.

V and J are TRBV5-1 and TRBJ1-2; possibly TRBD1 for D (6 bases). V lost 4 bases, J lost 2 bases, and 18 bases lay in between. This CDR3 is built from 16 residues. Per germline, CDR1 SGHRS and CDR2 YFSETQ. The CDR3 region is CASSPVSRGENYGYTF. The CDR3 DNA is TGCGCCAGCAGCCCCGTGAGCAGGGGAGAAAACTATGGCTACACCTTC.

The V call is TRBV5-6, the J call TRBJ1-4, with a weak D call TRBD1 (6 bases). Trimming took off 5 bases at V and 8 bases at J, with 16 bases between the two ends. The CDR3 extends over 14 amino acids. Germline V gives CDR1 SGHDT, CDR2 YYEEEE. CDR3 sequence: CASSAGTWGEKLFF. Written as DNA, the CDR3 is TGTGCCAGCAGTGCCGGGACATGGGGAGAAAAACTGTTTTTT.

This clone was seen a single time. This chain links TRBV2 with TRBJ1-5, with D perhaps matching TRBD1 (6 bases). The CDR3 is 14 amino acids. Germline loops: CDR1 SNHLY, CDR2 FYNNEI. Trimming took off 6 bases at V and 14 bases at J, with 23 bases between the two ends. The CDR3 loop is CASSAYRPGDTEHF. In nucleotides, the CDR3 is TGTGCCAGCAGCGCTTATCGACCAGGGGATACTGAGCATTTT. Complete variable domain (other parts from reference TRBV2 and TRBJ1-5): EPEVTQTPSHQVTQMGQEVILRCVPISNHLYFYWYRQILGQKVEFLVSFYNNEISEKSEIFDDQFSVERPDGSNFTLKIRSTKLEDSAMYFCASSAYRPGDTEHFGDGTRLSIL.

The chain joins TRBV15 to TRBJ1-2; no clear D. Germline V gene lookup returns CDR1 LNHNV and CDR2 YYDKDF (reference sequence). The CDR3 spans 13 residues. V shed 0 bases and J shed 8 bases, with 10 bases lying between them. The CDR3 sequence: CATSRDGQRGYTF. The CDR3 DNA follows: TGTGCCACCAGCAGAGATGGGCAAAGAGGCTACACCTTC.

The chain uses TRBV18 and TRBJ1-1; D is unclear. Looked up from germline, CDR1 is KGHSH and CDR2 is LQKENI. With 6 bases removed from V and 1 base from J, the gap between germline ends came to 24 bases. The CDR3 totals 18 residues. CDR3 sequence (DNA): TGTGCCAGCTCTCACTCTATTTTGAAGAGACGGGAGAACACTGAAGCTTTCTTT. This translates into CASSHSILKRRENTEAFF.

This clone appeared a single time. This chain joins TRBV7-9 and TRBJ1-1; the match to TRBD1 covers 11 bases. The germline gives CDR1 SEHNR, CDR2 FQNEAQ (reference sequence). Trimming cost V 4 bases and J 4 bases; bases outside gene matches: 5. The CDR3 has 15 amino acids. The CDR3 DNA is TGTGCCAGCAGCTCAGGACAGGGGGCAGGCACTGAAGCTTTCTTT. Encoded protein: CASSSGQGAGTEAFF.

The sample holds one count of this clone. The chain is built from TRBV18 and TRBJ2-2; TRBD1 matches 7 bases. Trimming at V came to 5 bases and at J to 4 bases, leaving 7 bases not matched to a gene. Germline V lookup: CDR1 KGHSH, CDR2 LQKENI. The CDR3 has 15 residues. The CDR3 here is CASSTTGESTGELFF. CDR3 nucleotides: TGTGCCAGCTCAACCACAGGGGAGAGCACCGGGGAGCTGTTTTTT.

J is TRBJ2-1 and V is TRBV6-5; D gene unclear. V gave up 0 bases and J gave up 4 bases, with 10 bases separating them. The CDR3 is 15 residues long. The germline CDR1 and CDR2 sequences are MNHEY and SVGAGI. CDR3 bases: TGTGCCAGCAGTTACTCGAATTCCAGATACAATGAGCAGTTCTTC. This gives the protein CASSYSNSRYNEQFF.

The gene calls are TRBV4-1 and TRBJ2-6; TRBD1 agrees at 9 bases. The CDR3 loop spans 17 amino acids. V gave up 1 base and J gave up 2 bases; unmatched junction bases: 3. The germline CDR1 and CDR2 sequences are MGHRA and YSYEKL. The CDR3 sequence: CASSQGTGAAGANVLTF. DNA for the CDR3: TGCGCCAGCAGCCAAGGGACAGGGGCTGCTGGGGCCAACGTCCTGACTTTC.